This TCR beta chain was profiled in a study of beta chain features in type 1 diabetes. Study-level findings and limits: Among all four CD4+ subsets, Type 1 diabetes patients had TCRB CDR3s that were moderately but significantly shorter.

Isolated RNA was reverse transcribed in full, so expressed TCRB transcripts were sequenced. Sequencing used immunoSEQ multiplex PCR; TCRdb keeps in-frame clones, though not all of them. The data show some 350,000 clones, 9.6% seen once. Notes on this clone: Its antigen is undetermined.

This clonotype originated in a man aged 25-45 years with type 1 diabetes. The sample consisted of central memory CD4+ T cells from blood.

The CDR3 spells CASIGGLITGNYTF. The CDR3 DNA reads as TGTGCCAGCATAGGTGGTCTAATAACCGGGAACTACACCTTC. J is TRBJ1-2 and V is TRBV2, with D unclear. Trimming took off 7 bases at V and 10 bases at J, with 22 bases between the two ends. CDR3 length: 14 amino acids. CDR1 and CDR2 (germline): SNHLY, FYNNEI. Using reference TRBV2 and TRBJ1-2 for the parts outside the CDR3, the full variable domain is EPEVTQTPSHQVTQMGQEVILRCVPISNHLYFYWYRQILGQKVEFLVSFYNNEISEKSEIFDDQFSVERPDGSNFTLKIRSTKLEDSAMYFCASIGGLITGNYTFGSGTRLTVV.